Reported below is one T cell receptor (beta chain). This specimen comes from a study of early T cells in non-severe SARS-CoV-2 infection. Germline-derived CDR1 and CDR2 are WNHNN and SYGVQD (reference sequence). This CDR3 is built from 13 residues. V gave up 9 bases and J gave up 8 bases, with 14 bases separating them. Unique molecular identifiers were added to individual cDNA molecules. Using its own MiXCR run on the 5' RACE reads, TCRdb lists one record per CDR3 protein. This sample yields tens of thousands of distinct CDR3 sequences, of which less than 10% are seen a single time; over 4.5% belongs to the top ten.

This specimen consisted of whole blood, obtained at baseline. This sequence joins TRBV10-1 and TRBJ2-6, with a tentative D call TRBD2 (5 bases). The sequence came from an adult who was a healthcare worker with PCR-confirmed SARS-CoV-2 infection or an uninfected control (not recorded which). CDR3 sequence: CASPTSGSNVLTF. The CDR3 DNA reads as TGCGCCAGTCCTACATCGGGGTCCAACGTCCTGACTTTC.